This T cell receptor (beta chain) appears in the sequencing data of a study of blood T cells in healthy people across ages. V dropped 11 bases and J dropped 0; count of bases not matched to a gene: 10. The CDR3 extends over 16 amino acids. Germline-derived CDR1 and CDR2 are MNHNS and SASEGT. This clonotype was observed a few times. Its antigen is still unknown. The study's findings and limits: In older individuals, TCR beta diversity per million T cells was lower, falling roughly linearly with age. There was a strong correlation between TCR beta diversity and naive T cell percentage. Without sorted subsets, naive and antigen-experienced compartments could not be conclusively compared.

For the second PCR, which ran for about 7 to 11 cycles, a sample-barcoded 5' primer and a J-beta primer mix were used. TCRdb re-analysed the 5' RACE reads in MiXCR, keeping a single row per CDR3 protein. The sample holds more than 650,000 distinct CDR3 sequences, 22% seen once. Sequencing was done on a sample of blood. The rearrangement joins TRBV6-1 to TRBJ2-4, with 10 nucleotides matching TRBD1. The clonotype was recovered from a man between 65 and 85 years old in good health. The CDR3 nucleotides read TGTGCCGAACGGGACAGGGGCGCGATAGCCAAAAACATTCAGTACTTC. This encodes CAERDRGAIAKNIQYF.